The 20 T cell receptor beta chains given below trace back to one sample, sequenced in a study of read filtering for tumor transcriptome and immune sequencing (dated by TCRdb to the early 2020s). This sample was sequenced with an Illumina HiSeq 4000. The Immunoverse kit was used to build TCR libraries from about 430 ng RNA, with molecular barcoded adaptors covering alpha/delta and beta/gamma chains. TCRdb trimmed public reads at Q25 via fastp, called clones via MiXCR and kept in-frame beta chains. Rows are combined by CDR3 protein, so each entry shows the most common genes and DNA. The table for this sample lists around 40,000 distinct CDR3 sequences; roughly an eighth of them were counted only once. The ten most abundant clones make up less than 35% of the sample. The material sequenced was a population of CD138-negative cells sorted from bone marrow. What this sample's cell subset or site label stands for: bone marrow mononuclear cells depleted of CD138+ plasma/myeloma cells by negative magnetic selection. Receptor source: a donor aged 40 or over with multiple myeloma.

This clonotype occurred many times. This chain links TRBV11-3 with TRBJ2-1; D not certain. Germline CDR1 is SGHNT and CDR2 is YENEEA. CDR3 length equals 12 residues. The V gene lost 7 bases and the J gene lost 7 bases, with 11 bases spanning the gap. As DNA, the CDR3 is TGTGCCAGCATAGGCAGGACGAATGAGCAGTTCTTC. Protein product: CASIGRTNEQFF.

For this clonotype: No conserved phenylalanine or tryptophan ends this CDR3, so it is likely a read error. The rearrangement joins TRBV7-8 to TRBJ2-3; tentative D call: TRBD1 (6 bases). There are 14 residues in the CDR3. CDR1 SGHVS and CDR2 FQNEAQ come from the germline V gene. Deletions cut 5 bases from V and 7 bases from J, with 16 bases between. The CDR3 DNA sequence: TGTGCCAGCAGCCTCGGACAGCTCCCATATACGCAGTATCTT. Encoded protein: CASSLGQLPYTQYL.

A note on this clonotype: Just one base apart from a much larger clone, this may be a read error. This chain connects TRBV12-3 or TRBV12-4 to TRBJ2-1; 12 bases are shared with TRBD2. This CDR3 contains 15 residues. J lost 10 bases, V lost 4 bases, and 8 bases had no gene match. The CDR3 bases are TGTGCCAGCAGTTCGGGACTAGCGGGTCCCTACGAGCAGTTCTTC. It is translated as CASSSGLAGPYEQFF.

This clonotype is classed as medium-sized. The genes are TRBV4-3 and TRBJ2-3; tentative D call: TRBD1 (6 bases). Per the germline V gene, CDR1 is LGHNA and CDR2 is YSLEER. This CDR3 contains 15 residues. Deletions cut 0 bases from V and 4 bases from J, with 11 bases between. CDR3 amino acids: CASSQEAGVADTQYF. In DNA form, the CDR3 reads TGCGCCAGCAGCCAAGAGGCAGGGGTGGCAGATACGCAGTATTTT.

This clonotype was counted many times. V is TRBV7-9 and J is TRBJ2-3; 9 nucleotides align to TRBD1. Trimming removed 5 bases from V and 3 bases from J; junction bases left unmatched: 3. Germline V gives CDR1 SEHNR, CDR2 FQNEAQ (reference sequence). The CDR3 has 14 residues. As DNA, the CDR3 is TGTGCCAGCAGCGAACAGGGGGCAACAGATACGCAGTATTTT. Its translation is CASSEQGATDTQYF.

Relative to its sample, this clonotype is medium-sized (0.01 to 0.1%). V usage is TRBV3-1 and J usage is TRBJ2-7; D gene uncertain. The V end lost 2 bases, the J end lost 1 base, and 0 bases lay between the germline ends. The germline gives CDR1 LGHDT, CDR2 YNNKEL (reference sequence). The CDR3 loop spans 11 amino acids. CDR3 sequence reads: CASSQSYEQYF. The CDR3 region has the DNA TGTGCCAGCAGCCAATCCTACGAGCAGTACTTC.

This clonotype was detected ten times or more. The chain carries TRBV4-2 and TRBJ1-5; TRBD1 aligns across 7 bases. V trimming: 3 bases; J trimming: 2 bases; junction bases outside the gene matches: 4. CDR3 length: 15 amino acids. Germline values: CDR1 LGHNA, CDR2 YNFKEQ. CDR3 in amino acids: CASSHDTGGNQPQHF. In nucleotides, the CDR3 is TGTGCCAGCAGCCATGACACAGGGGGCAATCAGCCCCAGCATTTT.

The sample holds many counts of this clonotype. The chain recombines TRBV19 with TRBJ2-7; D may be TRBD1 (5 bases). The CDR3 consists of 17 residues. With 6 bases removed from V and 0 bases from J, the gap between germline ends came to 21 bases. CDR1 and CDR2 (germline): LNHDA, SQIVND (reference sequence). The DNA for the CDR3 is TGTGCCAGTAGAAGATCGGCCGACAGAGCGAACTCCTACGAGCAGTACTTC. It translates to CASRRSADRANSYEQYF.

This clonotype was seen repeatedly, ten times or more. CDR3 bases: TGCAGCGTTGAACACAGGGGGCTAACCGGGGAGCTGTTTTTT. Translation gives CSVEHRGLTGELFF. V and J are TRBV29-1 and TRBJ2-2, with TRBD1 matching 9 bases. Trimming cost V 2 bases and J 5 bases; bases outside gene matches: 3. The CDR3 loop spans 14 amino acids. Germline V lookup: CDR1 SQVTM, CDR2 ANQGSEA.

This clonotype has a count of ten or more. Here the CDR3 DNA reads TGTGCCAGCAGTTTAAATAGCGGGAGCTCCTACGAGCAGTACTTC. Protein: CASSLNSGSSYEQYF. This chain uses TRBV28 with TRBJ2-7; TRBD2 matches 9 bases. Germline loops: CDR1 MDHEN, CDR2 SYDVKM. Germline trimming cut 2 bases from V and 0 bases from J; bases unmatched to any gene: 2. The CDR3 runs to 15 residues.

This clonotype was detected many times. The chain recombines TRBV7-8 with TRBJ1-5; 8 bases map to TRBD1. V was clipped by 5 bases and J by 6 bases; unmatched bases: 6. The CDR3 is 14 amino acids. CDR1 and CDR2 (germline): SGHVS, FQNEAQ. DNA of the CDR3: TGTGCCAGCAGCCTTGGACAGGGAAGTCAGCCCCAGCATTTT. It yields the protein CASSLGQGSQPQHF.

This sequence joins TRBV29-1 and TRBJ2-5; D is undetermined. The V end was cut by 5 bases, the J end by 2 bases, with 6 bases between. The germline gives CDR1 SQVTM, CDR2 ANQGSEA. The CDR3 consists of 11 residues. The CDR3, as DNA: TGCAGCGTTTACAGTCAAGAGACCCAGTACTTC. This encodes CSVYSQETQYF. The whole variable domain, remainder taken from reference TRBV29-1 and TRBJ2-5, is SAVISQKPSRDICQRGTSLTIQCQVDSQVTMMFWYRQQPGQSLTLIATANQGSEATYESGFVIDKFPISRPNLTFSTLTVSNMSPEDSSIYLCSVYSQETQYFGPGTRLLVL.

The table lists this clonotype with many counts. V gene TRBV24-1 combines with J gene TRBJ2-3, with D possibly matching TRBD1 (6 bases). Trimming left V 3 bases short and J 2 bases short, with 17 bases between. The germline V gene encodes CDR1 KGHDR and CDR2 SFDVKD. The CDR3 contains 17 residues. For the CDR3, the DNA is TGTGCCACCAGTGATACTAAGGGCGGACAGCTCACAGATACGCAGTATTTT. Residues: CATSDTKGGQLTDTQYF.

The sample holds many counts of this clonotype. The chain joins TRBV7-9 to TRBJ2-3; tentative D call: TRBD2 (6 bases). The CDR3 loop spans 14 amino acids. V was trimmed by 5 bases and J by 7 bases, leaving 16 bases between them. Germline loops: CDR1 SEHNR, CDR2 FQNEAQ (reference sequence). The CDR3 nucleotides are TGTGCCAGCAGCAATGCCGGGACTCTACATACGCAGTATTTT. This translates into CASSNAGTLHTQYF.

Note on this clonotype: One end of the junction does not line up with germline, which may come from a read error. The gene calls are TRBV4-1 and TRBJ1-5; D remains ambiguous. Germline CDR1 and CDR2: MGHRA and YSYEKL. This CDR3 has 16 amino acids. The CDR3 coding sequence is TGCTCCAGCAGACAAGATGAAGCTTATAGCAATCAGCCCCAGCATTTT. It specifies CSSRQDEAYSNQPQHF.

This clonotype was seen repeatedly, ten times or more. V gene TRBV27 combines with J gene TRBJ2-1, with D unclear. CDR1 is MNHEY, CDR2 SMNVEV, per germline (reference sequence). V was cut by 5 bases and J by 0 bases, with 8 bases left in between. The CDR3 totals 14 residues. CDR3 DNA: TGTGCCAGCAGTCTCCAGTCCTCCTACAATGAGCAGTTCTTC. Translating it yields CASSLQSSYNEQFF.

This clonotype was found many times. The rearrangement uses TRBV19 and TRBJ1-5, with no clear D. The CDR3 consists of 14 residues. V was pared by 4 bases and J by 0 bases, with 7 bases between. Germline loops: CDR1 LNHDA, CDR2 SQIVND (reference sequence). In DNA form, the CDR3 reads TGTGCCAGTAGTAACGGATATAGCAATCAGCCCCAGCATTTT. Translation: CASSNGYSNQPQHF.

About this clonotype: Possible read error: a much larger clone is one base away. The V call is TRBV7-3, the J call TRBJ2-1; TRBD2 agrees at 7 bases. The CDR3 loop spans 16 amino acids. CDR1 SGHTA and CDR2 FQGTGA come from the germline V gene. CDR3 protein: CASSLTGGSSYNEQSF. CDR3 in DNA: TGTGCCAGCAGCTTAACGGGCGGGAGCTCCTACAATGAGCAGTCCTTC. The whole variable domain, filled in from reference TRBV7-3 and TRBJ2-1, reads GAGVSQTPSNKVTEKGKYVELRCDPISGHTALYWYRQSLGQGPEFLIYFQGTGAADDSGLPNDRFFAVRPEGSVSTLKIQRTERGDSAVYLCASSLTGGSSYNEQSFGPGTRLTVL.

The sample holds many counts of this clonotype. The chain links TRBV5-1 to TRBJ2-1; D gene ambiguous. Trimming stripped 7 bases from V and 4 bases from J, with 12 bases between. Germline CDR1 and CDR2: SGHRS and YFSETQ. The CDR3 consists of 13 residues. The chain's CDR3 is CASAAAVYNEQFF. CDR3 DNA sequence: TGCGCCAGCGCCGCGGCAGTATACAATGAGCAGTTCTTC.

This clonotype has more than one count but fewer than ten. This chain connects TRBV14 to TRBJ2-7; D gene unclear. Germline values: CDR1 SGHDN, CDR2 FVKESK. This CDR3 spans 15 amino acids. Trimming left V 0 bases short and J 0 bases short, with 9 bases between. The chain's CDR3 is CASSQDPGSSYEQYF. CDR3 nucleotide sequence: TGTGCCAGCAGCCAAGATCCGGGTTCCTCCTACGAGCAGTACTTC.